Shown below are 30 T cell receptor beta chains from a single sample sequenced in a study of neoadjuvant anti-PD-1 for oral cavity cancer. Produced via immunoSEQ multiplex PCR; TCRdb's table is partial and in-frame only. This table has roughly 34,000 clones, roughly 89% appearing once. The sequencing used PBMCs, collected before nivolumab (anti-PD-1) treatment. The receptors stem from a person between 40 and 85 years old with oral cavity squamous cell carcinoma.

This clone appeared a single time. The chain carries TRBV5-4 and TRBJ2-3, with 7 bases lining up with TRBD1. This CDR3 region has 15 residues. Germline V gene sequence: CDR1 SGHNT, CDR2 YYREEE (reference sequence). V was pared by 4 bases and J by 0 bases, with 5 bases of the junction left unmatched. CDR3: CASSPGTVSTDTQYF. The CDR3 nucleotides read TGTGCCAGCAGCCCCGGGACAGTAAGCACAGATACGCAGTATTTT.

This sequence joins TRBV5-1 and TRBJ1-5; D is possibly TRBD1 (5 bases). CDR3 length equals 16 residues. The V gene lost 4 bases and the J gene lost 0 bases, with 14 bases spanning the gap. Germline V gene sequence: CDR1 SGHRS, CDR2 YFSETQ. The CDR3: CASSAGHYDSNQPQHF. CDR3 in DNA: TGCGCCAGCAGCGCCGGACATTATGATAGCAATCAGCCCCAGCATTTT.

The chain uses TRBV2 and TRBJ1-6; D is unresolved. The ends were cut back, 6 bases at V and 2 bases at J, with 11 bases in the middle. The CDR3 has 15 amino acids. From germline, CDR1 is SNHLY and CDR2 FYNNEI. The CDR3: CASRTLLPYNSPLHF. As DNA, the CDR3 is TGTGCCAGCAGGACCTTACTACCCTATAATTCACCCCTCCACTTT. The full variable domain, its missing parts supplied by reference TRBV2 and TRBJ1-6, is EPEVTQTPSHQVTQMGQEVILRCVPISNHLYFYWYRQILGQKVEFLVSFYNNEISEKSEIFDDQFSVERPDGSNFTLKIRSTKLEDSAMYFCASRTLLPYNSPLHFGNGTRLTVT.

This clone was found a few times. In DNA form, the CDR3 reads TGTGCCAGCAGCTATCAGACTAGCACAGATACGCAGTATTTT. This translates into CASSYQTSTDTQYF. The rearrangement uses TRBV11-3 and TRBJ2-3; D gene ambiguous. There are 14 residues in the CDR3. V shed 4 bases and J shed 0 bases, with 8 bases lying between them. Germline values: CDR1 SGHNT, CDR2 YENEEA. The full variable domain, with the rest looked up from reference TRBV11-3 and TRBJ2-3, is EAGVVQSPRYKIIEKKQPVAFWCNPISGHNTLYWYLQNLGQGPELLIRYENEEAVDDSQLPKDRFSAERLKGVDSTLKIQPAELGDSAVYLCASSYQTSTDTQYFGPGTRLTVL.

The genes are TRBV19 and TRBJ1-5; 11 bases align to TRBD1. V lost 4 bases and J lost 9; bases outside the gene matches: 14. Germline V gene lookup returns CDR1 LNHDA and CDR2 SQIVND (reference sequence). The CDR3 is 17 amino acids. The CDR3 coding sequence is TGTGCCAGTAGTAAGTACTCCGGGACAGGGGGTCGCGGGCCCCAGCATTTT. This codes for CASSKYSGTGGRGPQHF.

The chain uses TRBV10-3 and TRBJ1-5; D gene uncertain. The CDR3 consists of 16 residues. Germline values: CDR1 ENHRY, CDR2 SYGVKD. Between the trimmed V and J ends, which lost 3 bases and 4 bases, there was a span of 16 bases. CDR3 amino acids: CAISDHIADTNQPQHF. In DNA, the CDR3 is TGTGCCATCAGTGACCATATTGCGGATACAAATCAGCCCCAGCATTTT.

This sequence joins TRBV6-1 and TRBJ2-1; D tentatively reads TRBD1 or TRBD2 (5 bases each). This CDR3 comprises 14 residues. Germline-derived CDR1 and CDR2 are MNHNS and SASEGT. V lost 3 bases, J lost 10 bases, and 16 bases lay in between. CDR3 in DNA: TGTGCCAGCAGTGAGGGACGGTGGATCTTGGAGCAGTTCTTC. Amino acids: CASSEGRWILEQFF.

V gene TRBV6-5 combines with J gene TRBJ2-2; D unresolved. V lost 6 bases and J 2 bases, leaving 4 bases between the germline ends. The CDR3 runs to 12 residues. Looked up from germline, CDR1 is MNHEY and CDR2 is SVGAGI. The CDR3 DNA is TGTGCCAGCAGCAAAAACACCGGGGAGCTGTTTTTT. Amino acids: CASSKNTGELFF.

The chain has TRBV5-1 and TRBJ1-1; 9 nucleotides line up with TRBD1. Germline assignment: CDR1 SGHRS and CDR2 YFSETQ. The CDR3 extends over 14 amino acids. V shed 7 bases, J shed 5 bases, and the junction held 9 bases outside the gene matches. The CDR3 sequence is CASCQDRGGTEAFF. The CDR3 DNA reads TGCGCCAGCTGTCAAGACAGGGGGGGAACTGAAGCTTTCTTT.

The chain recombines TRBV19 with TRBJ1-4; 8 positions match TRBD1. Germline CDR1 LNHDA, CDR2 SQIVND (reference sequence). The length of the CDR3 is 18 residues. Trimming at V came to 4 bases and at J to 3 bases, leaving 13 bases not matched to a gene. This chain's CDR3 is CASSKRTGRFGANEKLFF. CDR3 DNA: TGTGCCAGTAGTAAGCGGACAGGGAGGTTCGGCGCTAATGAAAAACTGTTTTTT.

A few counts support this clone. The rearrangement joins TRBV19 to TRBJ2-1; D is possibly TRBD1 (6 bases). The CDR3 consists of 16 residues. The V end was cut by 5 bases, the J end by 0 bases, with 14 bases between. The germline gives CDR1 LNHDA, CDR2 SQIVND (reference sequence). The CDR3 DNA follows: TGTGCCAGTAGTCCTCTGGGGGCCCGCTCCTACAATGAGCAGTTCTTC. It translates to CASSPLGARSYNEQFF.

The V and J genes are TRBV18 and TRBJ1-2; D is uncertain. V lost 2 bases and J lost 3, with 7 bases in between. This CDR3 has 13 residues. The germline V gene has CDR1 KGHSH and CDR2 LQKENI. Here the CDR3 reads CASSPEKDYGYTF. CDR3 DNA: TGTGCCAGCTCACCAGAAAAGGACTATGGCTACACCTTC.

The rearrangement uses TRBV2 and TRBJ2-7; D gene unclear. Trimming pared 0 bases from V and 7 bases from J, leaving 4 bases between. Germline V lookup: CDR1 SNHLY, CDR2 FYNNEI. The CDR3 spans 11 residues. CDR3 in amino acids: CASSEAGEQYF. DNA of the CDR3: TGTGCCAGCAGTGAAGCGGGGGAGCAGTACTTC.

The table lists this clone with a count of one. The rearrangement links TRBV9 to TRBJ2-5; D unresolved. This CDR3 contains 14 residues. V was shortened by 1 base and J by 5 bases, with 12 bases between the two germline ends. Germline values: CDR1 SGDLS, CDR2 YYNGEE. CDR3 sequence (DNA): TGTGCCAGCAGCGTATCTTCCTCGGTGGAGACCCAGTACTTC. It translates to CASSVSSSVETQYF.

This chain connects TRBV7-8 to TRBJ2-5; TRBD1 or TRBD2 may be the D gene (6 bases each). This CDR3 region has 14 residues. CDR1 is SGHVS and CDR2 is FQNEAQ in the germline V gene. The V end was cut by 1 base, the J end by 6 bases, with 12 bases between. CDR3 amino acids: CASSLGGAGKTQYF. For the CDR3, the DNA is TGTGCCAGCAGCTTAGGGGGGGCCGGAAAGACCCAGTACTTC.

The V call is TRBV29-1, the J call TRBJ2-3; 9 positions match TRBD1. Germline V gene data show CDR1 as SQVTM and CDR2 as ANQGSEA. The CDR3 is made up of 15 amino acids. Germline trimming cut 7 bases from V and 1 base from J; bases unmatched to any gene: 9. CDR3 amino acids: CSAPPTGGGTDTQYF. CDR3 nucleotides: TGCAGCGCTCCTCCGACAGGGGGAGGCACAGATACGCAGTATTTT.

The V and J genes are TRBV28 and TRBJ1-5; no firm D call. The CDR3 totals 12 residues. CDR1 is MDHEN and CDR2 is SYDVKM in the germline V gene. V lost 6 bases and J 5 bases, leaving 8 bases between the germline ends. This CDR3 reads CASSLPYQPQHF. The CDR3 DNA reads as TGTGCCAGCAGCCTACCATATCAGCCCCAGCATTTT.

The rearrangement joins TRBV18 to TRBJ2-7; D not certain. With 2 bases removed from V and 2 bases from J, the gap between germline ends came to 16 bases. The CDR3 sequence is 16 residues long. CDR1 KGHSH and CDR2 LQKENI come from the germline V gene. CDR3: CASSPGREDPTYEQYF. The DNA for the CDR3 is TGTGCCAGCTCACCAGGGCGAGAGGACCCAACCTACGAGCAGTACTTC. The full variable domain, in which reference TRBV18 and TRBJ2-7 provide the parts outside the CDR3, is NAGVMQNPRHLVRRRGQEARLRCSPMKGHSHVYWYRQLPEEGLKFMVYLQKENIIDESGMPKERFSAEFPKEGPSILRIQQVVRGDSAAYFCASSPGREDPTYEQYFGPGTRLTVT.

This clone was observed a handful of times. This sequence joins TRBV4-3 and TRBJ1-2; no clear D. Between the trimmed V and J ends, which lost 1 base and 5 bases, there was a span of 20 bases. Germline V gene lookup returns CDR1 LGHNA and CDR2 YSLEER. The CDR3 consists of 17 residues. The CDR3 DNA reads as TGCGCCAGCAGCCAAGGCTATGCAGGTGGACGCGTTTATGGCTACACCTTC. Encoded protein: CASSQGYAGGRVYGYTF.

The J gene is TRBJ2-7, the V gene TRBV7-2; 9 bases align to TRBD2. The CDR3 is 12 amino acids. The trim removed 1 base at V and 12 bases at J, leaving 4 bases unmatched. Germline V lookup: CDR1 SGHTA, CDR2 FQGNSA. The CDR3 DNA is TGTGCCAGCAGCTTAGAGCGGGGGGATAGGTACTTC. The encoded protein is CASSLERGDRYF.

The gene calls are TRBV19 and TRBJ1-2, with D perhaps matching TRBD1 (6 bases). The V end lost 6 bases, the J end lost 0 bases, and 8 bases lay between the germline ends. The CDR3 loop spans 13 amino acids. Germline lookup yields CDR1 LNHDA and CDR2 SQIVND (reference sequence). The CDR3, as DNA: TGTGCCAGTAGAAACAGGGCTAACTATGGCTACACCTTC. This sequence encodes CASRNRANYGYTF.

This clone has just one count. The genes are TRBV7-6 and TRBJ1-2; D is unclear. The V and J ends lost 5 bases and 0 bases respectively, with 10 bases between them. Germline V gene data show CDR1 as SGHVS and CDR2 as FNYEAQ. The CDR3 extends over 14 amino acids. The CDR3 DNA follows: TGTGCCAGCAGCCCCGGGAGTACTAACTATGGCTACACCTTC. Its protein is CASSPGSTNYGYTF.

J is TRBJ2-7 and V is TRBV5-4, with 7 bases matching TRBD1. Trimming took 0 bases from V and 5 from J; bases not matched to a gene: 8. Germline CDR1 reads SGHNT; CDR2 reads YYREEE (reference sequence). CDR3 length: 15 amino acids. CDR3 in amino acids: CASSLETGKGHEQYF. CDR3 nucleotide sequence: TGTGCCAGCAGCTTGGAGACAGGGAAAGGCCACGAGCAGTACTTC.

CDR3 protein: CASSIRTGGGSGYTF. The CDR3 DNA follows: TGTGCCAGTAGTATTAGGACAGGGGGCGGTTCGGGCTACACCTTC. The chain carries TRBV19 and TRBJ1-2; TRBD1 matches 11 bases. The CDR3 length is 15 residues. Germline loops: CDR1 LNHDA, CDR2 SQIVND (reference sequence). The V gene end was trimmed by 3 bases and the J gene end by 8 bases; junction bases not matched to a gene: 8.

The sample holds a few counts of this clone. The CDR3 bases are TGTGCCAGCAGTGTCGGGACTAGCGGGGGCACAGATACGCAGTATTTT. Protein product: CASSVGTSGGTDTQYF. The chain uses TRBV6-4 and TRBJ2-3; 13 bases are shared with TRBD2. From germline, CDR1 is MRHNA and CDR2 SNTAGT. After removal of 4 bases from V and 1 base from J, the junction contained 2 bases not matched to a gene. This CDR3 has 16 amino acids.

The chain uses TRBV5-6 and TRBJ2-3; 15 nucleotides match TRBD2. The germline gives CDR1 SGHDT, CDR2 YYEEEE. The CDR3 length is 18 residues. V trimming: 2 bases; J trimming: 3 bases; junction bases outside the gene matches: 7. CDR3 sequence: CASSLPGTSGGYTDTQYF. As DNA, the CDR3 is TGTGCCAGCAGCTTACCCGGGACTAGCGGGGGGTATACAGATACGCAGTATTTT. The entire variable domain, with the rest obtained from reference TRBV5-6 and TRBJ2-3, is as follows: DAGVTQSPTHLIKTRGQQVTLRCSPKSGHDTVSWYQQALGQGPQFIFQYYEEEERQRGNFPDRFSGHQFPNYSSELNVNALLLGDSALYLCASSLPGTSGGYTDTQYFGPGTRLTVL.

This clone has just one count. The genes are TRBV5-1 and TRBJ1-1; a possible D gene is TRBD1 (5 bases). The CDR3 length is 14 residues. V lost 2 bases and J 3 bases, leaving 11 bases between the germline ends. Germline V lookup: CDR1 SGHRS, CDR2 YFSETQ. CDR3 DNA sequence: TGCGCCAGCAGCTTTCAGGGTCGGGACACTGAAGCTTTCTTT. Amino acids: CASSFQGRDTEAFF.

This chain joins TRBV19 and TRBJ1-5; D is uncertain. This CDR3 is 15 amino acids long. Germline values: CDR1 LNHDA, CDR2 SQIVND (reference sequence). Deletions cut 5 bases from V and 1 base from J, with 12 bases between. The CDR3 loop reads CASSFSLGSNQPQHF. The CDR3 DNA follows: TGTGCCAGTAGTTTCAGCTTGGGAAGCAATCAGCCCCAGCATTTT.

This rearrangement joins TRBV10-1 to TRBJ2-5; D may be TRBD1 or TRBD2 (5 bases each). The CDR3 is 13 amino acids. V lost 3 bases and J 5 bases, leaving 10 bases between the germline ends. Looked up from germline, CDR1 is WNHNN and CDR2 is SYGVQD (reference sequence). This CDR3 reads CASSDPGRETQYF. The DNA for the CDR3 is TGCGCCAGCAGTGACCCGGGGCGGGAGACCCAGTACTTC.

CDR3: CASSLGRGRTYEQYF. Here the CDR3 DNA reads TGTGCCAGTAGTTTGGGCCGGGGGCGGACCTACGAGCAGTACTTC. The rearrangement joins TRBV19 to TRBJ2-7, with D perhaps assigned TRBD1 or TRBD2 (6 bases each). Trimming pared 5 bases from V and 2 bases from J, leaving 16 bases between. This CDR3 region has 15 residues. Germline V gene lookup returns CDR1 LNHDA and CDR2 SQIVND (reference sequence).